Described below is a single T cell receptor (beta chain) sequence and its context. Sequencing used immunoSEQ multiplex PCR; TCRdb keeps in-frame clones, though not all of them. Of over 250,000 clones detected, more than 75% appear once; the ten largest clones hold 2% to 2.5%. The data stem from a study of blood T cell repertoires in COVID-19. After removal of 2 bases from V and 2 bases from J, the junction contained 3 bases not matched to a gene. The CDR3 has 15 amino acids. Germline V gives CDR1 MGHDK, CDR2 SYGVNS. The genes are TRBV25-1 and TRBJ2-7; 10 bases match TRBD2. The sequence was obtained from a woman aged 55-70 years in a cohort exposed to, infected with or recovered from COVID-19 (not recorded which). Input material: PBMCs or T cells enriched from blood (not recorded which). CDR3 in DNA: TGTGCCAGCAGTGAAGGCGGGACTAGCGCCTACGAGCAGTACTTC. Amino acids: CASSEGGTSAYEQYF.